A single sample gave rise to the 8 T cell receptor beta chains below, sequenced in a study of blood T cell repertoires in COVID-19. The protocol was immunoSEQ multiplex PCR, while the TCRdb copy is restricted to in-frame clones and leaves out a portion. The repertoire holds around 50,000 clones, about nine tenths seen once, with less than 9% in the top ten. The sequenced sample consisted of peripheral blood. The receptors were sampled from a man aged 45-65 years with active COVID-19.

The rearrangement uses TRBV15 and TRBJ2-4; D is possibly TRBD1 (5 bases). CDR1 LNHNV and CDR2 YYDKDF come from the germline V gene (reference sequence). The CDR3 consists of 14 residues. The ends were cut back, 10 bases at V and 4 bases at J, with 17 bases in the middle. Written as DNA, the CDR3 is TGTGCCATCGGAGATTCAGGGTCAAAAAACATTCAGTACTTC. Its translation is CAIGDSGSKNIQYF. The whole variable domain, filled in from reference TRBV15 and TRBJ2-4, reads DAMVIQNPRYQVTQFGKPVTLSCSQTLNHNVMYWYQQKSSQAPKLLFHYYDKDFNNEADTPDNFQSRRPNTSFCFLDIRSPGLGDTAMYLCAIGDSGSKNIQYFGAGTRLSVL.

The chain employs TRBV6-5 and TRBJ2-5; the match to TRBD2 covers 8 bases. Germline V gives CDR1 MNHEY, CDR2 SVGAGI. The CDR3 contains 14 residues. The trim removed 6 bases at V and 2 bases at J, leaving 5 bases unmatched. The CDR3 DNA reads TGTGCCAGCAGCAAGGGACTAGGGCAAGAGACCCAGTACTTC. It encodes CASSKGLGQETQYF.

The chain combines TRBV10-2 with TRBJ2-1; 9 bases match TRBD2. Germline V lookup: CDR1 WSHSY, CDR2 SAAADI. The CDR3 contains 15 residues. J was trimmed by 6 bases and V by 7 bases; bases with no gene match: 10. The CDR3 loop reads CASIPGTSKGNEQFF. For the CDR3, the DNA is TGCGCCAGCATCCCCGGGACTAGCAAGGGCAATGAGCAGTTCTTC.

This chain uses TRBV3-1 (or the pseudogene TRBV3-2) with TRBJ1-3; D is possibly TRBD1 (5 bases). The CDR3 runs to 17 residues. The V end was cut by 0 bases, the J end by 0 bases, with 12 bases between. Germline V gives CDR1 LGHDT, CDR2 YNNKEL (reference sequence). The CDR3 DNA reads TGTGCCAGCAGCCAAGACAGGGTCCCTCTCTCTGGAAACACCATATATTTT. Translation gives CASSQDRVPLSGNTIYF.

This clone showed up just once. CDR3 DNA: TGCGCCAGCAGCCAGAGACAGGGAAGAGGGGGCTACACCTTC. Translation: CASSQRQGRGGYTF. This chain uses TRBV4-3 with TRBJ1-2, with 7 bases that match TRBD1. The CDR3 runs to 14 residues. The V segment lost 3 bases and the J segment 8 bases; nucleotides outside the gene matches: 9. Germline V gene data show CDR1 as LGHNA and CDR2 as YSLEER.

The chain joins TRBV4-3 to TRBJ1-4, with D perhaps TRBD1 (5 bases). The V gene's germline CDR1 is LGHNA and CDR2 YSLEER. V was pared by 0 bases and J by 16 bases, with 18 bases between. This CDR3 has 14 residues. The CDR3 sequence: CASSQDRTGTFQFF. DNA for the CDR3: TGCGCCAGCAGCCAAGATCGGACGGGGACTTTTCAGTTTTTT.

The chain carries TRBV4-3 and TRBJ2-3; D is undetermined. Trimming left V 5 bases short and J 2 bases short, with 11 bases between. The germline V gene has CDR1 LGHNA and CDR2 YSLEER. This CDR3 has 14 amino acids. DNA for the CDR3: TGCGCCAGCAGCAAAGTAAGCCTCACAGATACGCAGTATTTT. Translation: CASSKVSLTDTQYF.

V is TRBV6-5 and J is TRBJ2-1; 9 bases align to TRBD2. The CDR3 is made up of 16 amino acids. Germline loops: CDR1 MNHEY, CDR2 SVGAGI. Trimming at V came to 2 bases and at J to 7 bases, leaving 9 bases not matched to a gene. This CDR3 is CASSYRLAGAENEQFF. In DNA form, the CDR3 reads TGTGCCAGCAGTTACCGTTTAGCGGGAGCGGAAAATGAGCAGTTCTTC.